The rows below give T cell receptor beta chains drawn from one sample of a study of OX40 agonist ivuxolimab in advanced cancers. The data were produced by immunoSEQ multiplex PCR, yet TCRdb's version contains in-frame clones alone and is incomplete. Of roughly 67,000 clones in the sample, around 93% were seen once. Sequences were derived from CD4+ or CD8+ T cells sorted from blood, sampled in a trial of the OX40 agonist ivuxolimab. The receptors here all came from an adult with an advanced solid tumor such as melanoma, head and neck, liver or kidney cancer. CDR3s include the opening cysteine and the closing phenylalanine or tryptophan. D genes are given only for firm matches. Clone size is given for some rows only: seen once, a few or many times, or a class if the clone is expanded.

clone size,V gene,J gene,D gene,CDR3 DNA,CDR3 protein
few,TRBV7-6,TRBJ2-3,-,TGTGCCAGCAGCTTAGCCCTCGATCCAGATACGCAGTATTTT,CASSLALDPDTQYF
once,TRBV30,TRBJ2-7,-,TGTGCCTGGAGTGTACGGCTCTACGAGCAGTACTTC,CAWSVRLYEQYF
-,TRBV6-5,TRBJ2-7,-,TGTGCCAGCAGTTACGCGTCATGGGAGAATGGTTACGAGCAGTACTTC,CASSYASWENGYEQYF
-,TRBV19,TRBJ2-7,-,TGTGCCAGTAGTATCAGGATCAACTCCTACGAGCAGTACTTC,CASSIRINSYEQYF
-,TRBV1,TRBJ1-5,-,TGCACCAGCAGCCTGTGGCGGCAGACTAATCAGCCCCAGCATTTT,CTSSLWRQTNQPQHF
-,TRBV4-1,TRBJ2-7,TRBD1,TGCGCCAGCAGCCAAGGGGGGACAGGAACCTACGAGCAGTACTTC,CASSQGGTGTYEQYF
few,TRBV2,TRBJ2-7,-,TGTGCCAGCACTAGCATGGATTCCTACGAGCAGTACTTC,CASTSMDSYEQYF
-,TRBV5-4,TRBJ2-7,TRBD2,TGTGCCAGCAGCTCGCGGGGGAATTACGAGCAGTACTTC,CASSSRGNYEQYF
-,TRBV6-6,TRBJ1-2,TRBD1,TGTGCCAGCAGTTACTCTTTTCCGGACAGGGTAGATGGCTACACCTTC,CASSYSFPDRVDGYTF
-,TRBV2,TRBJ2-5,TRBD2,TGTGCCAGCAGTCCCACTAGCGGGGGGCCACGAGAGACCCAGTACTTC,CASSPTSGGPRETQYF
-,TRBV4-1,TRBJ2-5,-,TGCGCCAGCAGCCAAGATCGGGCAGTCCAAGAGACCCAGTACTTC,CASSQDRAVQETQYF
-,TRBV7-9,TRBJ2-5,-,TGTGCCAGCAGCTTAGGAGAAGCCACGGAGACCCAGTACTTC,CASSLGEATETQYF
-,TRBV5-4,TRBJ1-2,-,TGTGCCAGCAGCCCGGATGGCGTCAACTACTATGGCTACACCTTC,CASSPDGVNYYGYTF
-,TRBV5-4,TRBJ2-7,TRBD1,TGTGCCAGCAGCTTGGGTTGGACAGGGACCTACGAGCAGTACTTC,CASSLGWTGTYEQYF
-,TRBV4-3,TRBJ1-1,-,TGCGCCAGCAGCCAAGGGGGGCCCGCGAACACTGAAGCTTTCTTT,CASSQGGPANTEAFF
-,TRBV4-3,TRBJ1-3,-,TGCGCCAGCAGCCGATTTACAGGGCCCGGAAACACCATATATTTT,CASSRFTGPGNTIYF
-,TRBV5-5,TRBJ1-5,-,TGTGCCAGCAGCTTTTACCAGGGCAATCAGCCCCAGCATTTT,CASSFYQGNQPQHF
-,TRBV10-3,TRBJ2-1,TRBD2,TGTGCCATCAGTGAGTCGGCGGGAGGGCCCAATGAGCAGTTCTTC,CAISESAGGPNEQFF
-,TRBV2,TRBJ2-5,TRBD2,TGTGCCACCCCGGGACTAGCGGGACGAGAGACCCAGTACTTC,CATPGLAGRETQYF
-,TRBV6-5,TRBJ2-5,-,TGTGCCAGCAGTTACGGGGGAGAGGGAGAGACCCAGTACTTC,CASSYGGEGETQYF
-,TRBV29-1,TRBJ1-3,TRBD1,TGCAGCGTTCAGGGGGCATCTGGAAACACCATATATTTT,CSVQGASGNTIYF
-,TRBV29-1,TRBJ2-3,-,TGCAGCGTTGAGGACTGGACTAGCACAGATACGCAGTATTTT,CSVEDWTSTDTQYF
-,TRBV7-7,TRBJ2-5,-,TGTGCCAGCAGCTACGAAGAGACTACCCTACAAGAGACCCAGTACTTC,CASSYEETTLQETQYF
-,TRBV30,TRBJ2-1,TRBD2,TGTGCCTGGAACTGCGGGGGGATCTACAATGAGCAGTTCTTC,CAWNCGGIYNEQFF
-,TRBV4-2,TRBJ2-3,TRBD2,TGTGCCAGCAGCCAGGTTGGACTAGCGGGGGGCACAGATACGCAGTATTTT,CASSQVGLAGGTDTQYF
-,TRBV6-1,TRBJ2-5,TRBD2,TGTGCCAGCAGTGAAGCGGGGGGGACTAGGGGAGAGACCCAGTACTTC,CASSEAGGTRGETQYF